One and the same sample provided the 19 T cell receptor beta chains below, sequenced in a study of neurological immune-mediated disorders. TCRdb reanalysed the 5' RACE reads using MiXCR and keeps one entry per CDR3 protein. The table shows tens of thousands of distinct CDR3 sequences, with around 5.2% occurring only once. Sequenced: PBMCs. The receptor set was obtained from a man aged 18 to 30 with multiple sclerosis.

At least ten counts were recorded for this clonotype. The chain is built from TRBV7-3 and TRBJ2-1; 8 bases match TRBD2. The CDR3 covers 16 residues. Germline V gene lookup returns CDR1 SGHTA and CDR2 FQGTGA. The junction had 8 bases not matched to a gene; V was cut back by 5 bases and J by 2 bases. The DNA for the CDR3 is TGTGCCAGCAGCCCTGATAGCGGGAAGCCCTACAATGAGCAGTTCTTC. Protein sequence: CASSPDSGKPYNEQFF.

At least ten counts were recorded for this clonotype. The V and J genes are TRBV20-1 and TRBJ1-1; D uncertain. This CDR3 has 13 residues. Trimming cost V 6 bases and J 4 bases, with 15 bases left between them. Germline CDR1 and CDR2: DFQATT and SNEGSKA (reference sequence). The DNA for the CDR3 is TGCAGTGCCCAGATGCACACGCGCACTGAAGCTTTCTTT. This translates into CSAQMHTRTEAFF.

At least ten counts were recorded for this clonotype. The chain carries TRBV6-2 or TRBV6-3 and TRBJ2-3; weak D call: TRBD2 (6 bases). The CDR3 loop spans 13 amino acids. The germline CDR1 and CDR2 sequences are MNHEY and SVGEGT. Trimming pared 7 bases from V and 3 bases from J, leaving 11 bases between. The CDR3 DNA follows: TGTGCCAGCAAAGTAGCGGTGACAGATACGCAGTATTTT. Its translation: CASKVAVTDTQYF.

Concerning this clonotype: Its ends do not fully match the called genes, so a read error is possible. V is TRBV3-1 and J is TRBJ1-6; D unclear. The CDR3 is 12 amino acids. From germline, CDR1 is LGHDT and CDR2 YNNKEL (reference sequence). The CDR3 coding sequence is TGTGCCAGCAGCCAATTGGGAACACCCCTCAACTTT. Its protein is CASSQLGTPLNF.

This clonotype was observed at least ten times. V usage is TRBV6-5 and J usage is TRBJ2-3; 8 nucleotides agree with TRBD2. V trimming: 4 bases; J trimming: 0 bases; junction bases outside the gene matches: 9. This CDR3 region has 17 residues. Germline V gene data show CDR1 as MNHEY and CDR2 as SVGAGI. The CDR3 loop reads CASSSQSGSHSTDTQYF. The CDR3 region has the DNA TGTGCCAGCAGTTCCCAAAGCGGGAGCCATAGCACAGATACGCAGTATTTT.

This clonotype was counted many times. This chain links TRBV15 with TRBJ1-3; possible D gene TRBD1, 6 bases. The V end was cut by 6 bases, the J end by 2 bases, with 23 bases between. This CDR3 has 18 residues. Germline lookup yields CDR1 LNHNV and CDR2 YYDKDF (reference sequence). The CDR3 protein is CATRRFGGGSSAGNTIYF. The CDR3 DNA reads as TGTGCCACCAGACGCTTCGGAGGGGGAAGCTCCGCTGGAAACACCATATATTTT.

This clonotype turned up a few times. The CDR3 is CASSHTGSLSEQYF. Written as DNA, the CDR3 is TGTGCCAGCAGCCATACAGGGTCACTCTCCGAGCAGTACTTC. The rearrangement joins TRBV7-9 to TRBJ2-7; tentatively, D is TRBD1 (6 bases). This CDR3 comprises 14 residues. Deletions cut 5 bases from V and 6 bases from J, with 17 bases between. The germline V gene has CDR1 SEHNR and CDR2 FQNEAQ (reference sequence).

This clonotype was recorded at least ten times. The rearrangement uses TRBV7-2 and TRBJ2-6; D may be TRBD2 (6 bases). Trimming cost V 1 base and J 2 bases, with 9 bases left between them. Germline CDR1 is SGHTA and CDR2 is FQGNSA. The CDR3 has 16 residues. The CDR3 is CASSLGGATGANVLTF. CDR3 sequence (DNA): TGTGCCAGCAGCTTAGGCGGGGCCACTGGGGCCAACGTCCTGACTTTC.

The genes are TRBV11-2 and TRBJ2-5, with a possible D match to TRBD1 (5 bases). The CDR3 has 15 amino acids. The V end lost 1 base, the J end lost 3 bases, and 12 bases lay between the germline ends. Germline CDR1 SGHAT, CDR2 FQNNGV. This CDR3 is CASSLATKGEETQYF. The CDR3 region has the DNA TGTGCCAGCAGCTTAGCTACTAAAGGGGAAGAGACCCAGTACTTC.

This clonotype was counted many times. This chain connects TRBV11-2 to TRBJ2-2; 7 bases are a match to TRBD1. V lost 4 bases and J lost 1; bases outside the gene matches: 15. Looked up from germline, CDR1 is SGHAT and CDR2 is FQNNGV. This CDR3 has 19 residues. Here the CDR3 reads CASSSVRGRRNENTGELFF. The DNA of the CDR3 is TGTGCCAGCAGCTCAGTGAGGGGGCGAAGGAACGAGAACACCGGGGAGCTGTTTTTT.

The sample holds many counts of this clonotype. The chain carries TRBV27 and TRBJ2-2; 9 bases line up with TRBD1. Germline loops: CDR1 MNHEY, CDR2 SMNVEV (reference sequence). V shed 5 bases and J 6 bases; nucleotides not matched to a gene: 4. The CDR3 spans 14 residues. CDR3 coding DNA: TGTGCCAGCAGTGTCAACAGGGGGCCCGGGGAGCTGTTTTTT. Translating gives CASSVNRGPGELFF.

This clonotype turned up a few times. A clone one base away is much larger, so this may be a read error. The chain couples TRBV29-1 to TRBJ2-1; 7 bases agree with TRBD1. The CDR3 loop spans 13 amino acids. The germline gives CDR1 SQVTM, CDR2 ANQGSEA. V trimming: 7 bases; J trimming: 1 base; junction bases outside the gene matches: 4. The CDR3 nucleotides are TGCAGCGCGACAGGGTTATCCTACAATGAGCAGTTCTTC. Encoded protein: CSATGLSYNEQFF.

This clonotype was counted many times. The rearrangement joins TRBV7-2 to TRBJ1-2; a possible D gene is TRBD1 (6 bases). V gave up 5 bases and J gave up 8 bases, with 18 bases separating them. Germline values: CDR1 SGHTA, CDR2 FQGNSA. This CDR3 is 14 amino acids long. The CDR3 sequence is CASSLSTGWYGYTF. In DNA, the CDR3 is TGTGCCAGCAGCCTTTCTACAGGGTGGTACGGCTACACCTTC.

The chain joins TRBV6-2 or TRBV6-3 to TRBJ2-1; the match to TRBD2 covers 9 bases. CDR3 length equals 15 residues. J lost 9 bases, V lost 6 bases, and 12 bases had no gene match. Germline V gives CDR1 MNHEY, CDR2 SVGEGT. CDR3 residues: CASRPRLAESGEQFF. Here the CDR3 DNA reads TGTGCCAGCAGGCCCCGACTAGCGGAGTCGGGTGAGCAGTTCTTC.

This clonotype was seen a few times. This may arise from a read error, as a much more abundant clone is one base away. The V call is TRBV10-3, the J call TRBJ2-1; D may be TRBD2 (5 bases). Deletions cut 5 bases from V and 2 bases from J, with 19 bases between. Germline CDR1 ENHRY, CDR2 SYGVKD. This CDR3 is 17 amino acids long. The CDR3 DNA sequence: TGTGCCATCAGTAACTTCGGGGAGCCCTTGACCTACAATGAGCAGTTCTTC. It specifies CAISNFGEPLTYNEQFF.

The table lists this clonotype with a few counts. One junction end does not reproduce the germline sequence, and a read error may be involved. V is TRBV20-1 and J is TRBJ1-6, with D perhaps TRBD1 (5 bases). This CDR3 region has 14 residues. Germline V gives CDR1 DFQATT, CDR2 SNEGSKA (reference sequence). The CDR3 DNA reads TGCAGTGCTACCGGGGGGGTAGTTAGTTCACCCCTCAACTTT. As protein: CSATGGVVSSPLNF.

This clonotype was seen ten or more times. V is TRBV29-1 and J is TRBJ1-2, with 10 positions matching TRBD1. This CDR3 is built from 14 residues. J was trimmed by 8 bases and V by 0 bases; bases with no gene match: 6. Germline CDR1 reads SQVTM; CDR2 reads ANQGSEA. The CDR3 region is CSVEDLTGGGGYTF. The CDR3, as DNA: TGCAGCGTTGAAGATTTGACAGGGGGCGGAGGCTACACCTTC. Complete variable domain (other parts from reference TRBV29-1 and TRBJ1-2): SAVISQKPSRDICQRGTSLTIQCQVDSQVTMMFWYRQQPGQSLTLIATANQGSEATYESGFVIDKFPISRPNLTFSTLTVSNMSPEDSSIYLCSVEDLTGGGGYTFGSGTRLTVV.

Notes on this clonotype: This clone may be a read error of a much larger clone one base away. The chain joins TRBV10-3 to TRBJ2-3, with TRBD2 matching over 10 bases. Germline lookup yields CDR1 ENHRY and CDR2 SYGVKD. This CDR3 spans 16 amino acids. Unmatched junction bases numbered 4, after V lost 4 bases and J lost 0 bases. The CDR3 is CAISGTSGPSTDTQYF. The DNA for the CDR3 is TGTGCCATCAGTGGGACTAGCGGCCCTAGCACAGATACGCAGTATTTT.

The chain joins TRBV20-1 to TRBJ2-3; 9 positions match TRBD2. The CDR3 has 15 amino acids. V shed 7 bases and J 3 bases; nucleotides not matched to a gene: 11. Germline loops: CDR1 DFQATT, CDR2 SNEGSKA (reference sequence). CDR3 coding DNA: TGCAGTGGACTCCAGGGTAGCGGGGGTACAGATACGCAGTATTTT. It translates to CSGLQGSGGTDTQYF.